Sequencing of this TCR beta chain was carried out in a study of vaccination and CD4 T cells after COVID-19. Within the sample, this clonotype is medium-sized (0.01 to 0.1%). Its antigen remains unknown. Treatment reported: 10-day PBMC culture with coronavirus spike peptide pools or control peptides (ViraFEST assay). An Oncomine TCR Beta short-read assay was used to sequence the DNA from cultured CD4+ T cells. Using its own MiXCR run on the PCR reads, TCRdb lists one record per CDR3 protein. This table holds about 4,100 distinct CDR3 sequences, around 21% found once. This receptor was identified in a human donor who had recovered from COVID-19. Material for sequencing was CD4+ T cells from blood, cultured in vitro.

DNA for the CDR3: TGTGCCAGCAGCCCAAATACGAACACTGAAGCTTTCTTT. This encodes CASSPNTNTEAFF. The rearrangement links TRBV7-3 to TRBJ1-1; D not certain. V was clipped by 5 bases and J by 1 base, with 8 bases between them. This CDR3 region has 13 residues. Germline V gene lookup returns CDR1 SGHTA and CDR2 FQGTGA.